Listed below are T cell receptor beta chains from one sample, sequenced in a study of identical twins. TCRdb re-called the 5' RACE reads through MiXCR, storing one row per CDR3 protein. Of 200,000 or so distinct CDR3 sequences listed, around 6.9% were seen once; the top ten hold 1.9%. These data also formed part of another study, on yellow fever vaccine responses in identical twins.

The sequencing sample was made of memory (CD45RO+) T cells sorted from blood. These receptors were taken from a woman in her late teens or twenties in good health. Each CDR3 is given with its conserved first and last residue. A D gene is named only where the DNA matches it firmly. Only some rows state a clone size, as once, few, many or a class for expanded clones.

>TRBD1|TRBJ2-6|TRBV4-2|.
TGTGCCAGCAGCCAGGCACCGACAGGGACCTCTGGGGCCAACGTCCTGACTTTC
CASSQAPTGTSGANVLTF
>TRBD2|TRBJ2-3|TRBV11-1|few
TGTGCCAGCAGCGCAGGGATAGCGGGGGGGCTAGAGTCAACGCAGTATTTT
CASSAGIAGGLESTQYF
>.|TRBJ1-1|TRBV14|many
TGTGCCAGCGCCGCCGGGAGCTGGGGTTACACTGAAGCTTTCTTT
CASAAGSWGYTEAFF
>TRBD2|TRBJ2-3|TRBV7-2|few
TGTGCCAGCGCCCGGGGCGGGGGGGCCGATACGCAGTATTTT
CASARGGGADTQYF
>.|TRBJ2-3|TRBV5-5|many
TGTGCCAGCAGCCCGGACAGCCAGACGCAGTATTTT
CASSPDSQTQYF
>TRBD2|TRBJ2-3|TRBV10-3|.
TGTGCCATCAAGACTAGCGGGGACACAGATACGCAGTATTTT
CAIKTSGDTDTQYF
>.|TRBJ2-6|TRBV6-4|many
TGTGCCAGCAGTGACAGGGGTTCTGGGGCCAACGTCCTGACTTTC
CASSDRGSGANVLTF
>TRBD1|TRBJ2-3|TRBV11-2|few
TGTGCCAGCAGCCTAGGGGGCAGGAACACAGATACGCAGTATTTT
CASSLGGRNTDTQYF
>.|TRBJ2-1|TRBV28|many
TGTGCCAGCAGAGGACGACAGGGAGGATACAATGAGCAGTTCTTC
CASRGRQGGYNEQFF
>.|TRBJ1-4|TRBV6-1|.
TGTGCCAGCAGTAGGGGTCTTGCAACTAATGAAAAACTGTTTTTT
CASSRGLATNEKLFF
>.|TRBJ2-3|TRBV29-1|.
TGCAGCGTTGCCCGAGGGGCGGGAGATACGCAGTATTTT
CSVARGAGDTQYF
>.|TRBJ1-2|TRBV3-1|.
TGTGCCAGCAGCCATAAAGGGGAGCCTAACTATGGCTACACCTTC
CASSHKGEPNYGYTF
>.|TRBJ2-2|TRBV19|few
TGTGCCAGTAATGGAGGCAGGGCCACCGGGGAGCTGTTTTTT
CASNGGRATGELFF
>.|TRBJ2-7|TRBV20-1|few
TGCAGTGCTAGAGATCAGTCTGGACGGCACTACGAGCAGTACTTC
CSARDQSGRHYEQYF
>.|TRBJ2-5|TRBV7-9|few
TGTGCCAGCAGCCGTTTTGTGACCCAGTACTTC
CASSRFVTQYF
>.|TRBJ2-7|TRBV2|few
TGTGCCAGCAGTGCTACGGGGATTGCCTACGAGCAGTACTTC
CASSATGIAYEQYF
>.|TRBJ1-5|TRBV2|.
TGTGCCAGCAGTATGGTGCAGAATAGCAATCAGCCCCAGCATTTT
CASSMVQNSNQPQHF
>TRBD2|TRBJ2-5|TRBV20-1|many
TGCAGTGCTAGAGAGGTGACTAGCTGGGAGACCCAGTACTTC
CSAREVTSWETQYF
>TRBD1|TRBJ2-2|TRBV28|many
TGTGCCAGCAGTCCCCACAGGGGGGACACCGGGGAGCTGTTTTTT
CASSPHRGDTGELFF
>TRBD1|TRBJ2-7|TRBV11-2|few
TGTGCCAGCAGCTTAGTAGCTCCGGGACAGGGAGGCGAGCAGTACTTC
CASSLVAPGQGGEQYF
>TRBD1|TRBJ1-5|TRBV20-1|.
TGCAGTACCAAACGGGCATTACAGGGGGTGAGTAATCAGCCCCAGCATTTT
CSTKRALQGVSNQPQHF
>.|TRBJ2-7|TRBV29-1|many
TGCAGCGCCGAGCACGGGAGCTCCTACGAGCAGTACTTC
CSAEHGSSYEQYF